This T cell receptor (beta chain) originates from a study of control samples from healthy donors and cancer patients. The assay was immunoSEQ multiplex PCR, and TCRdb's table has in-frame clones only and misses some. The data hold about 130,000 clones, with roughly 87% observed a single time. Sample: blood. This clonotype was sampled from a man aged 18 to 29 in good health.

CDR3 loop: CASKKMGDLQKQFF. The DNA of the CDR3 is TGCGCCAGCAAAAAGATGGGGGATCTGCAGAAGCAGTTCTTC. V usage is TRBV5-1 and J usage is TRBJ2-1; perhaps D is TRBD1 or TRBD2 (5 bases each). This CDR3 contains 14 residues. The germline V gene encodes CDR1 SGHRS and CDR2 YFSETQ. With 6 bases removed from V and 11 bases from J, the gap between germline ends came to 21 bases.